These 25 T cell receptor beta chains share one sample of origin, sequenced in a study of OX40 agonist ivuxolimab in advanced cancers. Generated by immunoSEQ multiplex PCR, the TCRdb table keeps only in-frame clones and is missing some. Of about 45,000 clones listed, roughly 93% are singletons. The sequences come from CD4+ or CD8+ T cells sorted from blood, collected in a trial of the OX40 agonist ivuxolimab. These receptors all stem from an adult with an advanced solid tumor such as melanoma, head and neck, liver or kidney cancer.

V is TRBV18 and J is TRBJ1-1, with D hard to call. The ends were cut back, 2 bases at V and 7 bases at J, with 8 bases in the middle. The CDR3 is 12 residues long. In germline, CDR1 is KGHSH, CDR2 LQKENI. In nucleotides, the CDR3 is TGTGCCAGCTCACCAGGAGGTTATGAAGCTTTCTTT. It is translated as CASSPGGYEAFF.

This clone appeared a single time. The chain joins TRBV7-9 to TRBJ1-2; D ambiguous. This CDR3 has 15 amino acids. CDR1 is SEHNR and CDR2 is FQNEAQ in the germline V gene (reference sequence). Trimming left V 1 base short and J 2 bases short, with 11 bases between. The CDR3 region is CASSLGSGANYGYTF. CDR3 sequence (DNA): TGTGCCAGCAGCTTAGGTTCAGGAGCCAACTATGGCTACACCTTC.

J is TRBJ2-3 and V is TRBV6-5; TRBD2 matches 10 bases. Trimming cost V 4 bases and J 5 bases; bases outside gene matches: 9. The CDR3 loop spans 16 amino acids. Germline V gene sequence: CDR1 MNHEY, CDR2 SVGAGI. The CDR3 nucleotides are TGTGCCAGCAGTTCAGGGAGCGGGGGGGCCGTAGATACGCAGTATTTT. It yields the protein CASSSGSGGAVDTQYF.

The rearrangement joins TRBV19 to TRBJ1-1; D gene ambiguous. CDR1 and CDR2 from the germline V gene are LNHDA and SQIVND (reference sequence). Trimming left V 6 bases short and J 0 bases short, with 8 bases between. This CDR3 contains 13 residues. CDR3 in DNA: TGTGCCAGTAGGAGTTTCATGAACACTGAAGCTTTCTTT. This encodes CASRSFMNTEAFF.

The chain carries TRBV28 and TRBJ2-2; tentative D call: TRBD2 (7 bases). The CDR3 consists of 16 residues. Trimming removed 4 bases from V and 2 bases from J, with 14 bases in between. Germline V gives CDR1 MDHEN, CDR2 SYDVKM. This CDR3 reads CASSSQGGGNTGELFF. For the CDR3, the DNA is TGTGCCAGCAGTTCACAGGGAGGGGGTAACACCGGGGAGCTGTTTTTT. The variable domain in full, completed from reference TRBV28 and TRBJ2-2, reads DVKVTQSSRYLVKRTGEKVFLECVQDMDHENMFWYRQDPGLGLRLIYFSYDVKMKEKGDIPEGYSVSREKKERFSLILESASTNQTSMYLCASSSQGGGNTGELFFGEGSRLTVL.

The rearrangement joins TRBV7-8 to TRBJ1-1; no firm D call. Deletions cut 0 bases from V and 0 bases from J, with 17 bases between. Germline V lookup: CDR1 SGHVS, CDR2 FQNEAQ. The CDR3 length is 18 residues. The DNA of the CDR3 is TGTGCCAGCAGCTTAGCGTCGGAGCCATGGTCTTTGAACACTGAAGCTTTCTTT. Translated, it gives CASSLASEPWSLNTEAFF. Combining the CDR3 with reference TRBV7-8 and TRBJ1-1 gives the whole variable domain GAGVSQSPRYKVAKRGQDVALRCDPISGHVSLFWYQQALGQGPEFLTYFQNEAQLDKSGLPSDRFFAERPEGSVSTLKIQRTQQEDSAVYLCASSLASEPWSLNTEAFFGQGTRLTVV.

The V gene is TRBV28, the J gene TRBJ2-5; 12 nucleotides line up with TRBD2. The CDR3 runs 16 residues. Germline assignment: CDR1 MDHEN and CDR2 SYDVKM. V shed 6 bases, J shed 5 bases, and the junction held 10 bases outside the gene matches. The CDR3 nucleotides are TGTGCCAGCAGCCGGCCGACTAGCGGGGGAACGGAGACCCAGTACTTC. Protein sequence: CASSRPTSGGTETQYF.

V and J are TRBV4-1 and TRBJ1-1, with TRBD1 matching over 8 bases. The CDR3 is 15 residues long. The germline V gene encodes CDR1 MGHRA and CDR2 YSYEKL. V trimming: 0 bases; J trimming: 4 bases; junction bases outside the gene matches: 4. The DNA for the CDR3 is TGCGCCAGCAGCCAAGAGAGGACAGGGCCCACTGAAGCTTTCTTT. It translates to CASSQERTGPTEAFF.

In its sample, this clone was seen once. The chain joins TRBV12-5 to TRBJ1-2; D unresolved. Germline V gives CDR1 LGHNT, CDR2 FRNRAP. This CDR3 has 13 amino acids. V dropped 4 bases and J dropped 8 bases, with 14 bases sitting between them. The CDR3 DNA is TGTGCTAGTGGTTCCGGGCCAGCAGAAGGCTACACCTTC. Protein sequence: CASGSGPAEGYTF.

The V gene is TRBV7-8, the J gene TRBJ2-4; 8 bases map to TRBD1. This CDR3 is built from 17 residues. J lost 0 bases, V lost 4 bases, and 8 bases had no gene match. Germline CDR1 SGHVS, CDR2 FQNEAQ. DNA for the CDR3: TGTGCCAGCAGCTCTGGACAGGGCTCCTTAGCCAAAAACATTCAGTACTTC. Amino acids: CASSSGQGSLAKNIQYF.

This chain connects TRBV5-1 to TRBJ2-7; D ambiguous. In germline, CDR1 is SGHRS, CDR2 YFSETQ. This CDR3 contains 14 residues. With 0 bases removed from V and 3 bases from J, the gap between germline ends came to 10 bases. This CDR3 reads CASSLGHENYEQYF. For the CDR3, the DNA is TGCGCCAGCAGCTTGGGACATGAGAACTACGAGCAGTACTTC. The variable domain in full, with the rest retrieved from reference TRBV5-1 and TRBJ2-7, is KAGVTQTPRYLIKTRGQQVTLSCSPISGHRSVSWYQQTPGQGLQFLFEYFSETQRNKGNFPGRFSGRQFSNSRSEMNVSTLELGDSALYLCASSLGHENYEQYFGPGTRLTVT.

This chain connects TRBV11-2 to TRBJ1-3; a weak D match, TRBD1 (6 bases). Germline values: CDR1 SGHAT, CDR2 FQNNGV. CDR3 size: 16 residues. Trimming stripped 0 bases from V and 2 bases from J, with 11 bases between. CDR3 region: CASSLESGAAGNTIYF. The DNA of the CDR3 is TGTGCCAGCAGCTTAGAATCAGGGGCGGCTGGAAACACCATATATTTT.

In its sample, this clone was seen once. The chain recombines TRBV5-1 with TRBJ2-6, with a tentative D call TRBD1 (5 bases). Per germline, CDR1 SGHRS and CDR2 YFSETQ. This CDR3 comprises 16 residues. Trimming removed 4 bases from V and 2 bases from J, with 13 bases in between. The CDR3 nucleotides are TGCGCCAGCAGCGATATCAGGGTGGCTGGGGCCAACGTCCTGACTTTC. Its translation is CASSDIRVAGANVLTF.

The chain couples TRBV7-9 to TRBJ1-2; D not certain. The ends were cut back, 1 base at V and 5 bases at J, with 14 bases in the middle. The germline gives CDR1 SEHNR, CDR2 FQNEAQ (reference sequence). The CDR3 consists of 15 residues. The CDR3 loop reads CASSLESYSLYGYTF. CDR3 DNA: TGTGCCAGCAGCTTAGAGTCGTATTCCTTATATGGCTACACCTTC.

The V and J genes are TRBV28 and TRBJ2-7, with 7 bases aligning to TRBD2. The CDR3 extends over 15 amino acids. Unmatched junction bases numbered 11, after V lost 7 bases and J lost 2 bases. Germline assignment: CDR1 MDHEN and CDR2 SYDVKM. The DNA of the CDR3 is TGTGCCAGCACTTTTGCCGGAGGGAGGGCCTACGAGCAGTACTTC. Translating it yields CASTFAGGRAYEQYF.

This sequence joins TRBV6-5 and TRBJ2-7; TRBD1 agrees at 9 bases. The CDR3 is 15 amino acids. The V gene end was trimmed by 3 bases and the J gene end by 3 bases; junction bases not matched to a gene: 6. Germline values: CDR1 MNHEY, CDR2 SVGAGI. Here the CDR3 reads CASSYGDRGFYEQYF. The CDR3 coding sequence is TGTGCCAGCAGTTATGGAGACAGGGGGTTCTACGAGCAGTACTTC.

This rearrangement joins TRBV28 to TRBJ2-5; unclear D gene. Trimming left V 3 bases short and J 2 bases short, with 10 bases between. The germline V gene encodes CDR1 MDHEN and CDR2 SYDVKM. The CDR3 is 14 residues long. The CDR3 here is CASSFSVGQETQYF. The CDR3 coding sequence is TGTGCCAGCAGTTTTAGTGTGGGGCAAGAGACCCAGTACTTC.

The V gene is TRBV15, the J gene TRBJ1-1; no clear D gene. Germline V gene sequence: CDR1 LNHNV, CDR2 YYDKDF (reference sequence). The CDR3 loop spans 13 amino acids. V was clipped by 7 bases and J by 0 bases, with 9 bases between them. CDR3 bases: TGTGCCACCACGGTAGGACTGAACACTGAAGCTTTCTTT. This sequence encodes CATTVGLNTEAFF. Using reference TRBV15 and TRBJ1-1 for the parts outside the CDR3, the full variable domain is DAMVIQNPRYQVTQFGKPVTLSCSQTLNHNVMYWYQQKSSQAPKLLFHYYDKDFNNEADTPDNFQSRRPNTSFCFLDIRSPGLGDTAMYLCATTVGLNTEAFFGQGTRLTVV.

This chain's CDR3 is CASIERTGTQYF. CDR3 in DNA: TGTGCCAGCATCGAACGGACAGGGACCCAGTACTTC. The J gene is TRBJ2-5, the V gene TRBV5-4; 7 bases line up with TRBD1. In germline, CDR1 is SGHNT, CDR2 YYREEE (reference sequence). Germline trimming cut 6 bases from V and 7 bases from J; bases unmatched to any gene: 6. The CDR3 runs to 12 residues.

J is TRBJ1-3 and V is TRBV25-1, with no clear D. The germline V gene has CDR1 MGHDK and CDR2 SYGVNS. Trimming left V 5 bases short and J 0 bases short, with 14 bases between. This CDR3 is built from 16 residues. In DNA, the CDR3 is TGTGCCAGCAGTTCCCAAAACTTTAACTCTGGAAACACCATATATTTT. Its protein product is CASSSQNFNSGNTIYF. Full variable domain (outside the CDR3, taken from reference TRBV25-1 and TRBJ1-3): EADIYQTPRYLVIGTGKKITLECSQTMGHDKMYWYQQDPGMELHLIHYSYGVNSTEKGDLSSESTVSRIRTEHFPLTLESARPSHTSQYLCASSSQNFNSGNTIYFGEGSWLTVV.

A remark on this clone: Mismatch with germline at one junction end may stem from a read error. The chain carries TRBV28 and TRBJ1-4, with D possibly TRBD1 on 5 matching bases. The CDR3 spans 12 residues. Germline V gives CDR1 MDHEN, CDR2 SYDVKM. The CDR3 protein is CASSSEGGYQGF. In DNA, the CDR3 is TGTGCCAGCAGTTCTGAGGGCGGCTACCAGGGTTTT.

The rearrangement uses TRBV25-1 and TRBJ2-7; TRBD1 matches 9 bases. CDR3 length equals 14 residues. In germline, CDR1 is MGHDK, CDR2 SYGVNS. With 6 bases clipped from V and 2 bases from J, the junction kept 5 bases outside the gene matches. DNA of the CDR3: TGTGCCAGCAGCCCGGGACAGGGTCCCTACGAGCAGTACTTC. Its protein is CASSPGQGPYEQYF.

The rearrangement uses TRBV30 and TRBJ2-7; 7 nucleotides align to TRBD1. The CDR3 is 13 residues long. The junction had 3 bases not matched to a gene; V was cut back by 0 bases and J by 4 bases. Germline CDR1 and CDR2: GTSNPN and SVGIG (reference sequence). The CDR3 reads CAWSVGTEYEQYF. The CDR3 bases are TGTGCCTGGAGTGTGGGGACAGAGTACGAGCAGTACTTC.

This chain uses TRBV21-1 with TRBJ2-7; the tabulated D call, TRBD2, remains unverified against the DNA. TRBV21-1 constitutes a pseudogene. The CDR3 is 15 residues long. In DNA form, the CDR3 reads TGTGCCAGCAGCCCTTCGGGGTCTCCTAGCGACGGGCAGTACTTC. It is translated as CASSPSGSPSDGQYF.

This clone is judged large. This chain connects TRBV27 to TRBJ1-3; 8 positions agree with TRBD1. Germline CDR1 reads MNHEY; CDR2 reads SMNVEV (reference sequence). The trim removed 9 bases at V and 0 bases at J, leaving 16 bases unmatched. The CDR3 is made up of 18 amino acids. Here the CDR3 reads CASLTNRTGPLSGNTIYF. As DNA, the CDR3 is TGTGCCAGTTTGACAAACCGGACAGGGCCACTCTCTGGAAACACCATATATTTT.